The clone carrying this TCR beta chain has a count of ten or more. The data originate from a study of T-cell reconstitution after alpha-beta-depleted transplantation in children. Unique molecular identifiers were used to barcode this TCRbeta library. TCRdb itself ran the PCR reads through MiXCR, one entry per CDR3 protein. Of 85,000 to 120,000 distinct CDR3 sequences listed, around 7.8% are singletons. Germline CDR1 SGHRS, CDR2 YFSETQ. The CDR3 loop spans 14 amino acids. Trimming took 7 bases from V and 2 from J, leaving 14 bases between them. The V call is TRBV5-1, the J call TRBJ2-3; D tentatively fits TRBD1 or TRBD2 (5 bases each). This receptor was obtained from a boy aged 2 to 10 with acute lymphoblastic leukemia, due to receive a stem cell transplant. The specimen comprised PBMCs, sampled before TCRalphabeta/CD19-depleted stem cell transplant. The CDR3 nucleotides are TGCGCCAGCTACCACCGAGGGGACACAGATACGCAGTATTTT. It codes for CASYHRGDTDTQYF.